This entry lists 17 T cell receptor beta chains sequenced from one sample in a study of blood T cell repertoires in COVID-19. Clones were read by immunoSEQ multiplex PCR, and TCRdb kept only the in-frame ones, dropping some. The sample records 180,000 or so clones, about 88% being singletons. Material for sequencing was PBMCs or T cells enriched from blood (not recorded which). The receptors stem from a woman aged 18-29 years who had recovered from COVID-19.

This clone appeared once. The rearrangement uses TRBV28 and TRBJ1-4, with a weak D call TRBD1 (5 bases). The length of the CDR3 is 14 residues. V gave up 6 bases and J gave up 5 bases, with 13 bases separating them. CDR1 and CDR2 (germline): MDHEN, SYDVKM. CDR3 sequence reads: CASSLSGANEKLFF. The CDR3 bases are TGTGCCAGCAGCCTAAGTGGGGCCAATGAAAAACTGTTTTTT.

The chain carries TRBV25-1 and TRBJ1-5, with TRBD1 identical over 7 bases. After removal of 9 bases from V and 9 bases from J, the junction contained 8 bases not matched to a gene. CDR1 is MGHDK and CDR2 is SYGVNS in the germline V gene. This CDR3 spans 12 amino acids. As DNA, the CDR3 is TGTGCCAGTCGACAGGGCGATTTGCCCCAGCATTTT. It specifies CASRQGDLPQHF.

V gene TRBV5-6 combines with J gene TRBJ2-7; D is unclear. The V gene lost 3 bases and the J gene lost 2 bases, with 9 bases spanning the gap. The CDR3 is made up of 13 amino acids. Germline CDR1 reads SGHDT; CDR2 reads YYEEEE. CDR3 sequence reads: CASSSDIAYEQYF. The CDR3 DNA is TGTGCCAGCAGCTCCGACATAGCCTACGAGCAGTACTTC.

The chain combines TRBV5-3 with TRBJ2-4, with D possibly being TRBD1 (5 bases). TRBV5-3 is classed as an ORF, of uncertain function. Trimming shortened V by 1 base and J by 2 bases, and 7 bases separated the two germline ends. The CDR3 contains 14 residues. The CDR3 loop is CARSLRGSKNIQYF. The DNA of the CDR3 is TGTGCCAGAAGCTTGAGGGGATCCAAAAACATTCAGTACTTC.

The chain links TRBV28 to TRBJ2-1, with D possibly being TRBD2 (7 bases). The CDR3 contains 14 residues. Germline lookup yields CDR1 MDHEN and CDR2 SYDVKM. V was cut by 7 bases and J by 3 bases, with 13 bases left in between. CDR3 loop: CASTRGGGYNEQFF. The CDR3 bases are TGTGCCAGCACCCGAGGGGGGGGCTACAATGAGCAGTTCTTC.

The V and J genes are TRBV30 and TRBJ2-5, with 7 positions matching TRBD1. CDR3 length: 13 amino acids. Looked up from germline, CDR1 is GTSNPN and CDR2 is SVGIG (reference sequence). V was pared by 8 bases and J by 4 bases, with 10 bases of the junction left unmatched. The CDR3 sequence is CAGLTGSLETQYF. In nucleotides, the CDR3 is TGTGCCGGCCTGACAGGGTCCCTAGAGACCCAGTACTTC.

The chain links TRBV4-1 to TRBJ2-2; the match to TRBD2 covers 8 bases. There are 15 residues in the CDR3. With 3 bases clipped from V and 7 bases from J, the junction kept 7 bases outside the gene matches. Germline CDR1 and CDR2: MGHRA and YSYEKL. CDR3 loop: CASSQKAGAFGELFF. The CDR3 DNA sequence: TGCGCCAGCAGCCAGAAAGCGGGAGCCTTCGGGGAGCTGTTTTTT.

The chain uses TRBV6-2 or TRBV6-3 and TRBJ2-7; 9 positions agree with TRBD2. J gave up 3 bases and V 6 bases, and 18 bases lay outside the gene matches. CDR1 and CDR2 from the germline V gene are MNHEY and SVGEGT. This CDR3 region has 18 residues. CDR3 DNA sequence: TGTGCCAGCAGCGCAAGTCTTCTAGCGGGAAGAAACCTCTACGAGCAGTACTTC. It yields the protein CASSASLLAGRNLYEQYF.

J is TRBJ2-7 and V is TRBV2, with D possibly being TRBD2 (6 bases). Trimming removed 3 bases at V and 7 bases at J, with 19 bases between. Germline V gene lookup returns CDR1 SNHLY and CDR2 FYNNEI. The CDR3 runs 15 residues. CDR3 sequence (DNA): TGTGCCAGCAGTGAGAGGCGGGAAGGATCGCGTGAGCAGTACTTC. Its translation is CASSERREGSREQYF.

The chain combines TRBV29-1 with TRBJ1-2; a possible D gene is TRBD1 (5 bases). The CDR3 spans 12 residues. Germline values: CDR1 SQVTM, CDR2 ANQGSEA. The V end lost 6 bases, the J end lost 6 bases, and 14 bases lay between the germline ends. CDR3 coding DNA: TGCAGCGTCCTAAGACCGGACAATGGCTACACCTTC. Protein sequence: CSVLRPDNGYTF.

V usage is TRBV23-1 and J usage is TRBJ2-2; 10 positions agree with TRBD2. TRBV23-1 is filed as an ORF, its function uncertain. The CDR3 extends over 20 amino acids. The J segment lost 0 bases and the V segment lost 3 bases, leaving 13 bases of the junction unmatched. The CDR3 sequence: CASSHTVEASGRSNTGELFF. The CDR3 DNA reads TGCGCCAGCAGTCACACCGTAGAAGCTAGCGGGAGATCGAACACCGGGGAGCTGTTTTTT.

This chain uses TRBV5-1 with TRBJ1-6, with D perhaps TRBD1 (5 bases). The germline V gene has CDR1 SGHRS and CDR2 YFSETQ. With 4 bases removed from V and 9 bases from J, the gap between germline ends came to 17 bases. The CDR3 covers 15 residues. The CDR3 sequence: CASSPATERASPLHF. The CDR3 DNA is TGCGCCAGCAGCCCGGCGACAGAGCGTGCTTCACCCCTCCACTTT. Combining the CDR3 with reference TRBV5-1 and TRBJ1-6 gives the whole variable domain KAGVTQTPRYLIKTRGQQVTLSCSPISGHRSVSWYQQTPGQGLQFLFEYFSETQRNKGNFPGRFSGRQFSNSRSEMNVSTLELGDSALYLCASSPATERASPLHFGNGTRLTVT.

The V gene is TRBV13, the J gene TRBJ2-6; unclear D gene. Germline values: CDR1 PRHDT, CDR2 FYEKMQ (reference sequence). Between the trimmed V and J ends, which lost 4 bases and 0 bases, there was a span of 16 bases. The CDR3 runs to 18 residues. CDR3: CASSSDDILGSGANVLTF. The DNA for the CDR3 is TGTGCCAGCAGCTCAGATGACATTCTCGGCTCTGGGGCCAACGTCCTGACTTTC.

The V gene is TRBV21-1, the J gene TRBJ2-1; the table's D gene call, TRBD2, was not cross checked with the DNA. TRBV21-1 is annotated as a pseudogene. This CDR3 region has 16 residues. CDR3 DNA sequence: TGTGCCAGCAGCAAAGTTACTGGGGGAGGGCAAGATGAGCAGTTCTTC. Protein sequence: CASSKVTGGGQDEQFF.

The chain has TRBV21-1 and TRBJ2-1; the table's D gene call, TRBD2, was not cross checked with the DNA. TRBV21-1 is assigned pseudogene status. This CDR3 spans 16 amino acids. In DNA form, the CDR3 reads TGTGCCAGCAGCAAATGGCGGGAGGAGCCTCACAATGAGCAGTTCTTC. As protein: CASSKWREEPHNEQFF.

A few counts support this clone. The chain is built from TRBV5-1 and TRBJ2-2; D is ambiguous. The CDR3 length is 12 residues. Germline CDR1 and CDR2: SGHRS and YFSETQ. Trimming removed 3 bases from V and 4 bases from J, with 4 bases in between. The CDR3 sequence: CASSYSTGELFF. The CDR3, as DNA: TGCGCCAGCAGCTACAGCACCGGGGAGCTGTTTTTT. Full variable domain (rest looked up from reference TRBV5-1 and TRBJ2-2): KAGVTQTPRYLIKTRGQQVTLSCSPISGHRSVSWYQQTPGQGLQFLFEYFSETQRNKGNFPGRFSGRQFSNSRSEMNVSTLELGDSALYLCASSYSTGELFFGEGSRLTVL.

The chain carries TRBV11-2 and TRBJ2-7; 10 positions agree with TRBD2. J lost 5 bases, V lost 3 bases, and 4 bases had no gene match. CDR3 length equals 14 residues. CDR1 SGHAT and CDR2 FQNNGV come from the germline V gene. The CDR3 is CASSLLAGVNEQYF. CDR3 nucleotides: TGTGCCAGCAGCTTGCTAGCGGGAGTCAACGAGCAGTACTTC.